The entry below describes one TCR beta chain. Its antigen is unknown. No base quality information exists; no much larger clone differs at one position. Counted from cysteine to phenylalanine, this CDR3 has 15 amino acids. The read is trimmed to its CDR3 DNA, 45 bases read in frame from base 1. Taken from the germline V gene (reference sequence), the CDR1 and CDR2 loops are LNHDA and SQIVND. The germline ends are 12 bases apart after V is trimmed by 4 bases and J by 0 bases. The CDR3 regions of human TCRbeta chains were analyzed by immunosequencing. As for the authors' bioinformatics: TCRs in the repertoires were matched against a reference library of SARS-CoV-2-specific TCRs that had been generated with the MIRA antigen-specificity platform. Breadth was defined as the fraction of unique TCRs that were SARS-CoV-2-associated, and depth was defined as the fraction of total T cells that were SARS-CoV-2-associated. Using the MIRA data, each spike-specific TCR was assigned both to the spike region to which the TCR was reactive and to a CD4 or CD8 class. Log10-transformed breadth and depth values were compared by one-way ANOVA with Sidak's multiple comparisons tests. Entries here come from immuneACCESS through TCRdb and include only in-frame sequences with V and J called. Some clones fail to appear in such tables; in the studies checked, an unresolved V gene covers under half of the shortfall, and the cause of the remainder is unknown. V, J and clone size reflect that table, while D and trimming were determined from the DNA. The sample yields some 130,000 clones; 93% were counted once. 5.4% of the sample goes to the ten largest clones.

The data were taken from a study of T cell responses to AZD1222 COVID-19 vaccine (dated by TCRdb to the early 2020s). Study-wide context: AZD1222 recipients with second doses at about 4 weeks or about 12 weeks were pooled, because spike-specific TCR depth and breadth did not differ between schedules. TCR sequencing was performed for over 230 trial participants, of whom around 210 were given two doses of AZD1222 and roughly 25 were given two doses of MenACWY control vaccine. Trial participants were enrolled by age into 18-55, 56-69 and 70-plus year subgroups, with roughly 160, 29 and 62 TCR-sequenced participants respectively.

Broader findings and caveats from the paper: Reportedly, close to half of the unique spike-specific TCRs recognized epitopes lying outside the regions that are mutated in the B.1.351 and B.1.1.7 variants. Participants were mostly white British and included more females than males, and it was suggested by the authors that clonal diversity may have been underestimated. Vaccine-associated CD4 TCRs spanned the whole spike protein, with dominant responses in regions 160-218 and 743-854. Conclusions about previously exposed vaccinees are limited because only six or seven AZD1222 recipients were SARS-CoV-2 seropositive at baseline. Because no day 14 peak-response samples were available, repertoires were characterized only after the peak T cell response. A significant rise in spike-specific TCR breadth and depth was observed after two AZD1222 doses relative to day 0 and relative to MenACWY recipients. In the small 56-69-year group, the increase in depth fell short of significance, most likely because of low power.

The label giving this sample's time point can be read as: baseline before first vaccination. Vaccinee samples were obtained from the UK trials COV001 and COV002, which included a single-blind randomized controlled phase 2/3 trial of AZD1222 (ChAdOx1 nCoV-19) in healthy adults. For TCRbeta chain sequencing, PBMC samples were collected from trial participants at day 0 and at day 28 after the second dose. The TCR originated in an adult in good health. The chain was built from TRBV19 and TRBJ1-1, with the D gene uncertain. The source was peripheral blood, collected on day 0 of AZD1222 vaccination. CDR3 reads: CASSTPPRMNTEAFF. The nucleotide sequence reads TGTGCCAGTAGTACCCCCCCCCGGATGAACACTGAAGCTTTCTTT.